The 12 T cell receptor beta chains presented below share a single source sample, sequenced in a study of blood T cell repertoires in COVID-19. Profiled with immunoSEQ multiplex PCR; TCRdb holds only in-frame clones, not every one. The sample shows 68,000 or so clones, around 91% of them seen only once. Material: peripheral blood. The source is a middle-aged man with COVID-19, enrolled during active disease.

V is TRBV5-4 and J is TRBJ2-2; a weak D match, TRBD1 (6 bases). V was shortened by 5 bases and J by 4 bases, with 15 bases between the two germline ends. The CDR3 has 15 residues. Germline values: CDR1 SGHNT, CDR2 YYREEE (reference sequence). DNA for the CDR3: TGTGCCAGCAGACGAACAGGGTCGGGCACCGGGGAGCTGTTTTTT. It specifies CASRRTGSGTGELFF.

The chain carries TRBV6-5 and TRBJ2-7, with 9 positions matching TRBD1. The V gene end was trimmed by 7 bases and the J gene end by 6 bases; junction bases not matched to a gene: 10. In germline, CDR1 is MNHEY, CDR2 SVGAGI. The CDR3 has 14 amino acids. CDR3 DNA sequence: TGTGCCAGCACCCACCGGGACAGGGTCCTCGAGCAGTACTTC. Translating it yields CASTHRDRVLEQYF.

The rearrangement joins TRBV19 to TRBJ1-2; TRBD1 agrees at 7 bases. This CDR3 region has 15 residues. J gave up 3 bases and V 5 bases, and 9 bases lay outside the gene matches. Germline V gene lookup returns CDR1 LNHDA and CDR2 SQIVND (reference sequence). The CDR3 region is CASSLTDRRYYGYTF. CDR3 in DNA: TGTGCCAGTAGTCTAACGGACAGGCGTTACTATGGCTACACCTTC.

The rearrangement uses TRBV24-1 and TRBJ2-3; 7 bases map to TRBD2. The CDR3 is made up of 17 amino acids. The junction had 8 bases not matched to a gene; V was cut back by 2 bases and J by 1 base. Germline CDR1 is KGHDR and CDR2 is SFDVKD. CDR3 protein: CATSDSLPSGGTDTQYF. The DNA of the CDR3 is TGTGCCACCAGTGATTCCCTTCCCAGCGGGGGCACAGATACGCAGTATTTT.

V and J are TRBV19 and TRBJ2-6, with TRBD2 as a possible D gene (6 bases). The CDR3 covers 17 residues. V lost 11 bases and J lost 4, with 24 bases in between. Germline lookup yields CDR1 LNHDA and CDR2 SQIVND (reference sequence). CDR3 residues: CACCLVRARGGANVLTF. CDR3 sequence (DNA): TGTGCCTGTTGTTTGGTCCGGGCCCGGGGGGGGGCCAACGTCCTGACTTTC.

V and J are TRBV4-2 and TRBJ2-1; tentatively, D is TRBD2 (5 bases). Trimming left V 3 bases short and J 3 bases short, with 12 bases between. Germline V gene sequence: CDR1 LGHNA, CDR2 YNFKEQ. This CDR3 has 15 amino acids. CDR3 amino acids: CASSQEVDYYNEQFF. CDR3 nucleotide sequence: TGTGCCAGCAGCCAGGAGGTAGATTACTACAATGAGCAGTTCTTC.

The chain carries TRBV4-1 and TRBJ1-6; D call uncertain. V lost 3 bases and J 4 bases, leaving 7 bases between the germline ends. The germline CDR1 and CDR2 sequences are MGHRA and YSYEKL. The CDR3 is 14 residues long. The CDR3 region is CASSQGLYNSPLHF. In DNA, the CDR3 is TGCGCCAGCAGCCAGGGCCTATATAATTCACCCCTCCACTTT.

The chain recombines TRBV20-1 with TRBJ2-7, with 8 bases fitting TRBD2. Germline-derived CDR1 and CDR2 are DFQATT and SNEGSKA (reference sequence). The CDR3 consists of 10 residues. V lost 6 bases, J lost 8 bases, and 3 bases stayed unmatched. CDR3 nucleotides: TGCAGTGCGGTAGCGGGAAAGCAGTACTTC. This gives the protein CSAVAGKQYF.

The chain links TRBV7-2 to TRBJ2-5; 15 nucleotides match TRBD2. This CDR3 comprises 17 residues. With V trimmed by 1 base and J by 7 bases, 7 bases remained unmatched. Germline CDR1 is SGHTA and CDR2 is FQGNSA. This CDR3 reads CASSLDRTSGGVGTQYF. The CDR3 coding sequence is TGTGCCAGCAGCTTAGACCGGACTAGCGGGGGGGTCGGGACCCAGTACTTC.

This chain joins TRBV11-2 and TRBJ2-3, with D hard to call. V lost 4 bases, J lost 1 base, and 9 bases lay in between. The CDR3 loop spans 14 amino acids. CDR1 SGHAT and CDR2 FQNNGV come from the germline V gene. CDR3 sequence: CASSSPGRTDTQYF. The CDR3 coding sequence is TGTGCCAGCAGCTCCCCTGGGCGCACAGATACGCAGTATTTT.

The V and J genes are TRBV11-2 and TRBJ1-6; TRBD1 matches 9 bases. The CDR3 consists of 14 residues. The V gene's germline CDR1 is SGHAT and CDR2 FQNNGV. After removal of 6 bases from V and 10 bases from J, the junction contained 7 bases not matched to a gene. The chain's CDR3 is CASRTGTGSSPLHF. Here the CDR3 DNA reads TGTGCCAGCAGAACCGGGACAGGGTCCTCACCCCTCCACTTT.

The J gene is TRBJ1-4, the V gene TRBV6-5; TRBD1 aligns across 8 bases. Germline CDR1 and CDR2: MNHEY and SVGAGI. The ends lost 10 bases at V and 5 bases at J; junction bases unmatched: 9. The CDR3 consists of 14 residues. The CDR3 nucleotides are TGTGCCACTAACCGAGGACAGGGAAATGAAAAACTGTTTTTT. As protein: CATNRGQGNEKLFF.